This T cell receptor beta chain comes out of a study of T cell responses to AZD1222 COVID-19 vaccine. Here immunoSEQ multiplex PCR was the method, and the copy in TCRdb shows in-frame clones only, minus some. The sample lists 85,000 or so clones; 80% to 90% were seen once. In its sample, this clone was seen a few times. Its specificity is unknown. Whole-study results and caveats: The repertoires were collected only after the peak T cell response. Researchers report vaccine-associated CD4 TCRs spanning spike, with dominance at 160-218 and 743-854.

Source: peripheral blood, taken on day 0 of AZD1222 vaccination. The sequence was collected from an adult in good health.

In DNA form, the CDR3 reads TGTGCCAGCAGCCGAGGGTCGGGGTATGGCTACACCTTC. Translation: CASSRGSGYGYTF. The genes are TRBV5-8 and TRBJ1-2, with D unclear. The CDR3 totals 13 residues. V gave up 4 bases and J gave up 5 bases, with 12 bases separating them. Germline CDR1 is SGHTS and CDR2 is YDEGEE. Full variable domain (outside the CDR3, taken from reference TRBV5-8 and TRBJ1-2): EAGVTQSPTHLIKTRGQQATLRCSPISGHTSVYWYQQALGLGLQFLLWYDEGEERNRGNFPPRFSGRQFPNYSSELNVNALELEDSALYLCASSRGSGYGYTFGSGTRLTVV.